This T cell receptor (beta chain) is from a study of cytomegalovirus exposure and HLA in healthy donors. Turning to the study itself: Membership in the Caucasian-associated ancestry cluster was found for about 84% of approximately 400 genotyped donors.

The PCR made use of 60 Vbeta and 13 Jbeta primers. Sequencing used immunoSEQ multiplex PCR; TCRdb keeps in-frame clones, though not all of them. This repertoire shows 120,000 or so clones, around 78% found once; its top ten account for roughly 6.1%. The table lists this clone with a count of one. The antigen remains undetermined. Study outcomes and limitations: The authors enumerated over 150 TCR beta chains as linked to cytomegalovirus. Analysis was performed later, and it showed HLA-associated TCR beta chains to be more clonally expanded than equally common others.

This cohort consisted of healthy bone marrow donors. The sequence derives from a woman in her 40s in good health and CMV-seronegative. The sequenced sample was PBMCs.

The DNA for the CDR3 is TGTGCCAGCAGCTTAGGAGGGACTAGCGGGATTGTAAGCACAGATACGCAGTATTTT. Protein: CASSLGGTSGIVSTDTQYF. J is TRBJ2-3 and V is TRBV7-9; 13 positions agree with TRBD2. Germline assignment: CDR1 SEHNR and CDR2 FQNEAQ (reference sequence). The CDR3 consists of 19 residues. Unmatched junction bases numbered 7, after V lost 1 base and J lost 0 bases.